These T cell receptor beta chains were read from a single sample in a study of cytomegalovirus exposure and HLA in healthy donors. The protocol was immunoSEQ multiplex PCR, while the TCRdb copy is restricted to in-frame clones and leaves out a portion. The sample data list 70,000 to 100,000 clones. Specimen: PBMCs. Every receptor here comes from a man in his late teens or twenties in good health and CMV-seropositive. The CDR3 runs from the conserved cysteine through the conserved F or W.

V: TRBV19
J: TRBJ2-1
CDR3: CASSTERGSSYNEQFF

V: TRBV6-1
J: TRBJ2-5
CDR3: CASTMPRGRGETQYF

V: TRBV9
J: TRBJ1-1
CDR3: CASSVDGIKAFF

V: TRBV7-9
J: TRBJ1-2
CDR3: CASSSLGQVNYGYTF

V: TRBV29-1
J: TRBJ1-1
CDR3: CSVLGDMNTEAFF

V: TRBV25-1
J: TRBJ2-7
CDR3: CASSAREYYEQYF

V: TRBV10-1
J: TRBJ2-7
CDR3: CASSAGTNYEQYF

V: TRBV7-9
J: TRBJ1-4
CDR3: CASGVQGKRIF

V: TRBV7-9
J: TRBJ2-7
CDR3: CASSLAGQSAYEQYF

V: TRBV5-1
J: TRBJ2-7
CDR3: CASSSTGQGFEQYF

V: TRBV19
J: TRBJ1-1
CDR3: CASTTGQGLNTEAFF

V: TRBV7-3
J: TRBJ1-6
CDR3: CASSLGAGSPLHF

V: TRBV18
J: TRBJ1-5
CDR3: CASSPTMTGDNQPQHF

V: TRBV28
J: TRBJ2-1
CDR3: CASSLRLVAESNEQFF

V: TRBV27
J: TRBJ2-7
CDR3: CASSLTRRRYEQYF

V: TRBV5-1
J: TRBJ1-1
CDR3: CASSSDGVNTEAFF

V: TRBV2
J: TRBJ2-7
CDR3: CASSEGGASSYEQYF

V: TRBV28
J: TRBJ2-7
CDR3: CASSLNRGIYEQYF

V: TRBV27
J: TRBJ2-1
CDR3: CASSLEVPWNEQFF

V: TRBV27
J: TRBJ2-7
CDR3: CASSSGTSGPYEQYF

V: TRBV28
J: TRBJ1-2
CDR3: CASVPPTGSYGYTF

V: TRBV9
J: TRBJ2-3
CDR3: CASSVAFQGAGGADTQYF

V: TRBV6-1
J: TRBJ2-7
CDR3: CASSEEGFWDGSPYEQYF

V: TRBV28
J: TRBJ1-3
CDR3: CASSFRDSRGNTIYF

V: TRBV4-1
J: TRBJ1-3
CDR3: CASSQGPPMALAGNTIYF

V: TRBV5-1
J: TRBJ1-2
CDR3: CASSPIRTGCGYTF

V: TRBV11-3
J: TRBJ2-7
CDR3: CASSLGGRTYEQYF

V: TRBV2
J: TRBJ2-5
CDR3: CASSDEETQYF

V: TRBV6-1
J: TRBJ2-5
CDR3: CASSGGALETQYF

V: TRBV6-4
J: TRBJ1-1
CDR3: CASSIGANTEAFF

V: TRBV11-2
J: TRBJ2-7
CDR3: CASNSGQAYEQYF

V: TRBV28
J: TRBJ1-4
CDR3: CASHDPSGQNNEKLFF

V: TRBV20-1
J: TRBJ1-1
CDR3: CSARGLEEAFF

V: TRBV5-4
J: TRBJ2-2
CDR3: CASSIAYTGELFF

V: TRBV28
J: TRBJ1-1
CDR3: CASSLRARDTEAFF

V: TRBV20-1
J: TRBJ1-1
CDR3: CSARRDTEAFF

V: TRBV9
J: TRBJ2-3
CDR3: CASSVDYGLAGGATDTQYF

V: TRBV28
J: TRBJ1-5
CDR3: CASRGTGRGNQPQHF

V: TRBV9
J: TRBJ2-3
CDR3: CASSLQRSDTQYF

V: TRBV4-1
J: TRBJ1-2
CDR3: CASSQDTRYWTDNYGYTF

V: TRBV6-6
J: TRBJ2-7
CDR3: CASSTDRGDYEQYF

V: TRBV6-5
J: NA
CDR3: CASRGGHRSSYEQYF

V: TRBV5-1
J: TRBJ2-1
CDR3: CASSMDRRHNEQFF

V: TRBV6-5
J: TRBJ1-4
CDR3: CASSPSGGAEKLFF

V: TRBV27
J: TRBJ2-3
CDR3: CASSPRLAGLTDTQYF

V: TRBV5-6
J: TRBJ1-1
CDR3: CASSLAGMGTEAFF

V: TRBV11-2
J: TRBJ1-5
CDR3: CASSEEGAGNQPQHF